This T cell receptor beta chain comes out of a study of cytomegalovirus exposure and HLA in healthy donors. This PCR relied on a set of 60 Vbeta primers and 13 Jbeta primers. This table comes from immunoSEQ multiplex PCR, and its TCRdb copy is limited to in-frame clones, with some not included. This table has over 85,000 clones, around 80% appearing once. The CDR3 is made up of 13 amino acids. V shed 1 base and J shed 7 bases, with 11 bases lying between them. Germline CDR1 reads GTSNPN; CDR2 reads SVGIG (reference sequence). Sequencing used PBMCs. The sequence was collected from a man in his thirties or forties in good health and CMV-seropositive. The chain carries TRBV30 and TRBJ1-5; perhaps TRBD1 as D (5 bases). CDR3 residues: CAWSGGDLQPQHF. For the CDR3, the DNA is TGTGCCTGGAGTGGCGGGGACCTCCAGCCCCAGCATTTT.